This is a list of T cell receptor beta chains from one sample in a study of blood T cells in healthy people across ages. TCRdb used MiXCR to reprocess the 5' RACE reads, holding one entry per CDR3 protein. Of over 1.5 million distinct CDR3 sequences listed, about 49% are singletons. What was sequenced was blood. These TCRs come from a woman between 35 and 50 years old in good health. Both conserved end residues are part of each CDR3. The D gene is left open where the match is weak. Part of the rows lack a size; the others show once, few, many or a class for expanded clones.

>TRBV28|TRBJ2-5|-|-|15
TGTGCCAGTAGTCGAGGGCAGGGAATCTGGGAGACCCAGTACTTC
CASSRGQGIWETQYF
>TRBV29-1|TRBJ2-1|TRBD2|-|14
TGCAGCGTTGGGGTAGCGGGAGAGGGCAATGAGCAGTTCTTC
CSVGVAGEGNEQFF
>TRBV4-1|TRBJ2-3|TRBD1|-|19
TGCGCCAGCAGCCAAGATGGAGGCCAGACAGGGTCCCAGGGGGATACGCAGTATTTT
CASSQDGGQTGSQGDTQYF
>TRBV10-3|TRBJ1-5|-|-|14
TGTGCCATCAGTGGAGGGGACAGCAATCAGCCCCAGCATTTT
CAISGGDSNQPQHF
>TRBV21-1|TRBJ2-1|-|few|16
TGTGCCAGCAGCGAGGGACTAGCGGGGGTAGTGGATGAGCAGTTCTTC
CASSEGLAGVVDEQFF
>TRBV3-1|TRBJ1-1|-|-|19
TGTGCCAGCAGCCAAGATATGGGGATAACGCAGGGCCGGGAGACTGAAGCTTTCTTT
CASSQDMGITQGRETEAFF
>TRBV5-1|TRBJ2-6|TRBD1|few|15
TGCGCCAGCAGCTTGCCCGCAGACAGGGGGAAAGACCTGACTTTC
CASSLPADRGKDLTF
>TRBV28|TRBJ2-7|TRBD2|-|15
TGTGCCAGCAGTTTCCAGCGGGGGAGCTCCTACGAGCAGTACTTC
CASSFQRGSSYEQYF
>TRBV15|TRBJ1-2|-|-|14
TGTGCCACCAGCAGCACCGGGACGCTATATGGCTACACCTTC
CATSSTGTLYGYTF
>TRBV12-3/TRBV12-4|TRBJ2-7|TRBD1|-|16
TGTGCCAGCAGTTTATTCGGACAGGCGTTCTCCTACGAGCAGTACTTC
CASSLFGQAFSYEQYF
>TRBV28|TRBJ2-3|-|few|14
TGTGCCAGCAGTTTATTGGGGGCGCGAGATACGCAGTATTTT
CASSLLGARDTQYF
>TRBV5-1|TRBJ2-1|TRBD2|few|17
TGCGCCAGCTCGTTCTCGGCTGGAGCGGGGGGGTACAATGAGCAGTTCTTC
CASSFSAGAGGYNEQFF
>TRBV6-2/TRBV6-3|TRBJ2-7|-|-|13
TGTGCCAGCAGCCGCGACCCCAAGTGGGAGCAGTACTTC
CASSRDPKWEQYF
>TRBV20-1|TRBJ2-1|TRBD1|-|14
TGCAGTGCTAATCCGGGACAGGGAGAGGGTGAGCAGTTCTTC
CSANPGQGEGEQFF
>TRBV7-9|TRBJ2-3|-|-|16
TGTGCCAGCAGCTCCCAATTACGGGCAGTCTACGATACGCAGTATTTT
CASSSQLRAVYDTQYF
>TRBV28|TRBJ2-7|-|-|13
TGTGCCAGCAGTGGGTCTCTAGTGAGCGAGCAGTACTTC
CASSGSLVSEQYF
>TRBV20-1|TRBJ1-5|-|-|15
TGCAGTGCTAGACTCAAACTGAGCCCTAGTCAGCCCCAGCATTTT
CSARLKLSPSQPQHF
>TRBV20-1|TRBJ2-5|TRBD2|-|15
TGCAGTGCTAGTTCTAGCGGGGGGCCCTACAATGAGCAGTACTTC
CSASSSGGPYNEQYF
>TRBV4-2|TRBJ2-3|TRBD2|-|19
TGTGCCAGCAGCCAAGATGAATGGTGGAGCGGGGGCCAAATGGGGACGCAGTATTTT
CASSQDEWWSGGQMGTQYF
>TRBV25-1|TRBJ1-2|-|-|15
TGTGCCAGCAGTCGGGACTTGGGACACACTAATGGCTACACCTTC
CASSRDLGHTNGYTF
>TRBV3-1|TRBJ1-2|-|many|15
TGTGCCAGCAGCCAGGGGACCCAGGGCGCCTATGGCTACACCTTC
CASSQGTQGAYGYTF
>TRBV5-6|TRBJ2-7|TRBD1|-|16
TGTGCCAGCAGCTTCCTATTTGGACAGGGAGACTACGAGCAGTACTTC
CASSFLFGQGDYEQYF
>TRBV7-2|TRBJ2-7|TRBD2|few|15
TGTGCCAGCAGCTTAGCCCGGGGAGGGAGCAGCGAGCAGTACTTC
CASSLARGGSSEQYF
>TRBV20-1|TRBJ2-5|TRBD1|-|14
TGCAGTGCAGAGTTTGGGACAGTGAGGGAGACCCAGTACTTC
CSAEFGTVRETQYF
>TRBV29-1|TRBJ2-1|-|few|16
TGCAGCGTTGAAGGGGGGGCAGGGGGTTCCTACAATGAGCAGTTCTTC
CSVEGGAGGSYNEQFF
>TRBV6-5|TRBJ2-1|-|-|14
TGTGCCAGCAGTACCGCCCCGGCAAACAATGAGCAGTTCTTC
CASSTAPANNEQFF
>TRBV10-3|TRBJ2-7|TRBD2|-|14
TGTGCCACAAGAGATAGCGGGGGGGCGTACGAGCAGTACTTC
CATRDSGGAYEQYF
>TRBV7-9|TRBJ2-1|-|-|15
TGTGCCGGCACACGGGGTTCAGGCTCCTACAATGAGCAGTTCTTC
CAGTRGSGSYNEQFF
>TRBV6-2/TRBV6-3|TRBJ1-2|TRBD1|-|17
TGTGCCAGCGGCCCCCCGGGACAGGGGGCGTACGGCTATGGCTACACCTTC
CASGPPGQGAYGYGYTF